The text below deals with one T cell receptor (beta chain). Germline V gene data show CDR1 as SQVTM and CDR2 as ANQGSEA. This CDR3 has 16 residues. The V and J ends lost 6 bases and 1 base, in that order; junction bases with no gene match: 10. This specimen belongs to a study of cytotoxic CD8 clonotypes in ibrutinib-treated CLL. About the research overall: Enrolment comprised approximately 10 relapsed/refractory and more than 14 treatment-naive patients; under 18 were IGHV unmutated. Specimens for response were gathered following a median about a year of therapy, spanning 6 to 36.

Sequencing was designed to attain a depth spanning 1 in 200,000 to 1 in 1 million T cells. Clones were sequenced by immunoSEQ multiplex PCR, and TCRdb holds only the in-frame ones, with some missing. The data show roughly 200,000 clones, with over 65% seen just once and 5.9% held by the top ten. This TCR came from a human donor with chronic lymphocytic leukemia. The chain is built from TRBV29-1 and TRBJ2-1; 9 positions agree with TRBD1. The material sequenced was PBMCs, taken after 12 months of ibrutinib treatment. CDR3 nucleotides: TGCAGCGTAGCACCGGGACAGGGAACATCCTACAATGAGCAGTTCTTC. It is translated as CSVAPGQGTSYNEQFF.